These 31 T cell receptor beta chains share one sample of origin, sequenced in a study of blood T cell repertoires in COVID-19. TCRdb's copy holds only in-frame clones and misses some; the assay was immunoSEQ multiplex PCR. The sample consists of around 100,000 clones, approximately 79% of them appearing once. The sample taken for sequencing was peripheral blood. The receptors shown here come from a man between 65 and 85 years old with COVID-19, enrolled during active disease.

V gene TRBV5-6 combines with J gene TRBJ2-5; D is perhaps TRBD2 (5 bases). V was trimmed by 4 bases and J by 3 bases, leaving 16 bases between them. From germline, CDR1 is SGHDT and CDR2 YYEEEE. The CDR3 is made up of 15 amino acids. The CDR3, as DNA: TGTGCCAGCAGCGGCCTGGCGGGTGGGGAAGAGACCCAGTACTTC. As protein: CASSGLAGGEETQYF.

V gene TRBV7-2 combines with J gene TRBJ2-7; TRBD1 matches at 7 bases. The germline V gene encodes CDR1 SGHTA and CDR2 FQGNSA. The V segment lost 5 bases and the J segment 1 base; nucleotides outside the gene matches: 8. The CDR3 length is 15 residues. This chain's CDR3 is CASSVSGTDSYEQYF. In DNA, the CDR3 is TGTGCCAGCAGCGTCTCCGGGACAGATTCCTACGAGCAGTACTTC.

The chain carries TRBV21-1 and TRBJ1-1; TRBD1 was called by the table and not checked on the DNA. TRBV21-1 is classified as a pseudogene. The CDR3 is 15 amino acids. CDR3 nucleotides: TGTGCCAGCAGCCCCAGGGACAGTATGAACACTGAAGCTTTCTTT. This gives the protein CASSPRDSMNTEAFF.

The chain's CDR3 is CASSLGGGGGTDTQYF. In DNA form, the CDR3 reads TGCGCCAGCAGCTTGGGTGGAGGTGGAGGCACAGATACGCAGTATTTT. The chain links TRBV5-1 to TRBJ2-3, with D perhaps TRBD2 (5 bases). The CDR3 runs to 16 residues. Per germline, CDR1 SGHRS and CDR2 YFSETQ. The V and J ends lost 0 bases and 1 base respectively, with 12 bases between them. Full variable domain (outside the CDR3, taken from reference TRBV5-1 and TRBJ2-3): KAGVTQTPRYLIKTRGQQVTLSCSPISGHRSVSWYQQTPGQGLQFLFEYFSETQRNKGNFPGRFSGRQFSNSRSEMNVSTLELGDSALYLCASSLGGGGGTDTQYFGPGTRLTVL.

The CDR3, as DNA: TGCGCCAGCAGCCAAGATTATGGCGGGTCCTTCTTCTACAATGAGCAGTTCTTC. As protein: CASSQDYGGSFFYNEQFF. The chain links TRBV4-3 to TRBJ2-1, with D possibly matching TRBD2 (5 bases). CDR1 and CDR2 (germline): LGHNA, YSLEER. V lost 0 bases and J 3 bases, leaving 18 bases between the germline ends. This CDR3 is built from 18 residues.

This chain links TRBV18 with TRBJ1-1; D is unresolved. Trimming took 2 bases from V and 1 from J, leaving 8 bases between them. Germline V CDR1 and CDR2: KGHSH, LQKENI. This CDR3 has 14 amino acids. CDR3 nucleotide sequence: TGTGCCAGCTCACCAACCGAGGGGAACACTGAAGCTTTCTTT. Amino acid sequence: CASSPTEGNTEAFF.

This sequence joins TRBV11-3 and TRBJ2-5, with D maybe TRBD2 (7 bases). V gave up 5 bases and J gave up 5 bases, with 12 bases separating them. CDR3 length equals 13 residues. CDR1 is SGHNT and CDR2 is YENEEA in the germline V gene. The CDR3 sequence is CASSKGGVETQYF. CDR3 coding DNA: TGTGCCAGCAGCAAAGGGGGGGTGGAGACCCAGTACTTC.

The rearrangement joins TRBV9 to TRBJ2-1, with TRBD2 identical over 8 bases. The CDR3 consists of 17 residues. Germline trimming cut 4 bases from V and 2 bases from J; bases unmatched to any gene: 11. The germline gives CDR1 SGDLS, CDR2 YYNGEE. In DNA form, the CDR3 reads TGTGCCAGCAGCCCCAGCGGGAGAAAGTTAGCCTACAATGAGCAGTTCTTC. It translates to CASSPSGRKLAYNEQFF.

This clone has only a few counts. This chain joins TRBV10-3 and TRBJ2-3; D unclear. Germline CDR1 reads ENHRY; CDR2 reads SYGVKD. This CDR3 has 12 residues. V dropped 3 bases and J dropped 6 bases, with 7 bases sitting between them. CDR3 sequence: CAISEIRDTQYF. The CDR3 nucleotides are TGTGCCATCAGTGAAATCCGGGATACGCAGTATTTT.

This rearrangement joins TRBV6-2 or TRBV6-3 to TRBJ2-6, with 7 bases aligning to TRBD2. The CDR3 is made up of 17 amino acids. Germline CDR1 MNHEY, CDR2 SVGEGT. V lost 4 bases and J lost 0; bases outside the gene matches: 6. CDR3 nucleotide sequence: TGTGCCAGCAGTTTCGTGCGCGGGAGCTCTGGGGCCAACGTCCTGACTTTC. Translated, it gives CASSFVRGSSGANVLTF.

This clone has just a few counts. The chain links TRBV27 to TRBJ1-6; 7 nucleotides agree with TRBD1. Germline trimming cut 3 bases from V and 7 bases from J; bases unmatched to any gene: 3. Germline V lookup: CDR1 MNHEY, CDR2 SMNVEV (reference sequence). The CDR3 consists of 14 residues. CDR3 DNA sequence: TGTGCCAGCAGTTTGGGACAGTCCAATTCACCCCTCCACTTT. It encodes CASSLGQSNSPLHF.

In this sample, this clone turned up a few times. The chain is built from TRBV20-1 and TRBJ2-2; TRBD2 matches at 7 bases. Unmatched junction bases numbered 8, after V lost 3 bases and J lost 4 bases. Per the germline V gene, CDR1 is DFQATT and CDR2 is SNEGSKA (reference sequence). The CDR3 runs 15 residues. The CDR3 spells CSASQGGSSTGELFF. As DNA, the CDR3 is TGCAGTGCTAGTCAAGGCGGGAGTAGCACCGGGGAGCTGTTTTTT.

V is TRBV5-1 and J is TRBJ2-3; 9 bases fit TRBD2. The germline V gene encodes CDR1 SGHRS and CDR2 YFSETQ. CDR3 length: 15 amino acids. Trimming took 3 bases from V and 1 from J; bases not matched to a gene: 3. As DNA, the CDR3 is TGCGCCAGCAGCTCCCGGACTAGCGGCACAGATACGCAGTATTTT. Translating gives CASSSRTSGTDTQYF.

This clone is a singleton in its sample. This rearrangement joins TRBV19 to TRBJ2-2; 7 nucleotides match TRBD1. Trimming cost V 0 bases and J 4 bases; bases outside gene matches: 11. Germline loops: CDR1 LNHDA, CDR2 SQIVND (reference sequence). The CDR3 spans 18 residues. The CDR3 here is CASSIDTDRDGFTGELFF. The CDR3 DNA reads TGTGCCAGTAGTATAGATACTGACAGGGATGGTTTCACCGGGGAGCTGTTTTTT.

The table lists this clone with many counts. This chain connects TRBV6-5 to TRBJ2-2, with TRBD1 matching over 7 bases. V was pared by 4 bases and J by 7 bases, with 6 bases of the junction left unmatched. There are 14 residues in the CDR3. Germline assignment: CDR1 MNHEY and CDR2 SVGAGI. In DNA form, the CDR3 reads TGTGCCAGCAGTTCCGGGACAGCGAACGGGGAGCTGTTTTTT. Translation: CASSSGTANGELFF.

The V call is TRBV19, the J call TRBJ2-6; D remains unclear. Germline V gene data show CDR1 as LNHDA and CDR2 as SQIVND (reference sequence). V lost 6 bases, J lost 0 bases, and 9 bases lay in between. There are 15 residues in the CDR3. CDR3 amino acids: CASRKTVSGANVLTF. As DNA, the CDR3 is TGTGCCAGTAGAAAAACGGTCTCTGGGGCCAACGTCCTGACTTTC.

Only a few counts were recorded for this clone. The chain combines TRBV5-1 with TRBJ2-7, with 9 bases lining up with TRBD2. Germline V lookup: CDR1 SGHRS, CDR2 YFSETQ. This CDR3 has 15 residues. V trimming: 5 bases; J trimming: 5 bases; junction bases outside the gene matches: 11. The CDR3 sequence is CASRPEISGRNEQYF. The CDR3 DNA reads TGCGCCAGCAGACCAGAAATTAGCGGGAGAAACGAGCAGTACTTC.

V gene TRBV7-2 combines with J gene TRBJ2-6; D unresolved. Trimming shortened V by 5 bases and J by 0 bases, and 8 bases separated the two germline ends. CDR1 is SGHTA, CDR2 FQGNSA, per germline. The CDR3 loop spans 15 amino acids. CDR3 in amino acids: CASSQDSSGANVLTF. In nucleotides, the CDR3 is TGTGCCAGCAGCCAAGATAGCTCTGGGGCCAACGTCCTGACTTTC.

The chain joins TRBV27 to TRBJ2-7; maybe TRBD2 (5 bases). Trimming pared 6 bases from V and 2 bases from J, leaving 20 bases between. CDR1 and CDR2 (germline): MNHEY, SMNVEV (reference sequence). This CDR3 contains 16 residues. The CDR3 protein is CASRLGADLPTYEQYF. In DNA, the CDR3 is TGTGCCAGCAGACTCGGAGCGGACCTACCTACCTACGAGCAGTACTTC.

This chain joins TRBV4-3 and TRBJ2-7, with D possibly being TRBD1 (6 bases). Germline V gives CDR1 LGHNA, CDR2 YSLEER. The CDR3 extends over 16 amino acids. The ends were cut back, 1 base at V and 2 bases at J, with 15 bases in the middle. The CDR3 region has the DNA TGCGCCAGCAGCCAAGCCGTCCCCGGGACACCCTACGAGCAGTACTTC. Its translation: CASSQAVPGTPYEQYF.

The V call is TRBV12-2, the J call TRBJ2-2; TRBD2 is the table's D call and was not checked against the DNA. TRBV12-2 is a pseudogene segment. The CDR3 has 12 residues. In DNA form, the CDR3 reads TGTGCAAGTCGCTTACTAGCCGGGGAGCTGTTTTTT. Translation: CASRLLAGELFF.

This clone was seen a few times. The CDR3 loop reads CASSVGQGSTGELFF. CDR3 in DNA: TGTGCCAGCAGCGTGGGACAGGGAAGTACCGGGGAGCTGTTTTTT. This sequence joins TRBV9 and TRBJ2-2, with 9 nucleotides matching TRBD1. J was trimmed by 5 bases and V by 2 bases; bases with no gene match: 4. Germline CDR1 is SGDLS and CDR2 is YYNGEE. The length of the CDR3 is 15 residues.

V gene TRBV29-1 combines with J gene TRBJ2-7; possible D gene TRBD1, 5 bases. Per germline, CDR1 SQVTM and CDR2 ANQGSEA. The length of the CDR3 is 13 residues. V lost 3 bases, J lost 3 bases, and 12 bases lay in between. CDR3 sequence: CSVDRGSDYEQYF. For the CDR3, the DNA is TGCAGCGTTGATAGGGGTTCGGACTACGAGCAGTACTTC.

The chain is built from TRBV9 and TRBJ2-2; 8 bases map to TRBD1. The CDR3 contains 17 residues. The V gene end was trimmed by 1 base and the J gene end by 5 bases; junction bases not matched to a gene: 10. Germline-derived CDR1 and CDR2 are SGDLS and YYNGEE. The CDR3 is CASSVRGRTGRTGELFF. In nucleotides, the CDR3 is TGTGCCAGCAGCGTAAGAGGGAGGACAGGGAGGACCGGGGAGCTGTTTTTT.

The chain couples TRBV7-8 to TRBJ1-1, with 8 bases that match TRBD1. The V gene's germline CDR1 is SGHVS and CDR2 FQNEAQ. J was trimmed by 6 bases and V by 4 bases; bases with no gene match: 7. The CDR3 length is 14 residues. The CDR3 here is CASSSRTGWAEAFF. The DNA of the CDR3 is TGTGCCAGCAGCTCCCGGACAGGGTGGGCTGAAGCTTTCTTT.

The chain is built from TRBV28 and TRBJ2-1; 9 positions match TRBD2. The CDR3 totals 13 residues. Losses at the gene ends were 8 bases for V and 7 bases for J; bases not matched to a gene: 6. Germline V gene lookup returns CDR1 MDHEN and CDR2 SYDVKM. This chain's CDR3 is CASRSSGKNEQFF. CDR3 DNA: TGTGCCAGCCGTTCTAGCGGGAAAAATGAGCAGTTCTTC.

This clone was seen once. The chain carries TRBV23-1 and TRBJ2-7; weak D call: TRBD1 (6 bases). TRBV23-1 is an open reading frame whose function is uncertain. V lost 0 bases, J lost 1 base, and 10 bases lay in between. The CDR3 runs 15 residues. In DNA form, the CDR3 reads TGCGCCAGCAGTCAATCTGGGGGCAAGTCCTACGAGCAGTACTTC. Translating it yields CASSQSGGKSYEQYF.

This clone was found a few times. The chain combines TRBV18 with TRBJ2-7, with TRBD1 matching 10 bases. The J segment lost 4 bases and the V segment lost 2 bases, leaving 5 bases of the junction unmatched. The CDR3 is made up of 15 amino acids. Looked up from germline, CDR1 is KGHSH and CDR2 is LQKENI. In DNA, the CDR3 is TGTGCCAGCTCACCATCCGCGGGACAGGGGTACGAGCAGTACTTC. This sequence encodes CASSPSAGQGYEQYF.

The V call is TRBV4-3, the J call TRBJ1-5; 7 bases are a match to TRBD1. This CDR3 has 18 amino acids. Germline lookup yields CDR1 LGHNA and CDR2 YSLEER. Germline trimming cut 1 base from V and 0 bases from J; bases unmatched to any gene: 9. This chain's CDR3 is CASSQGPGGADSNQPQHF. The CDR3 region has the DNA TGCGCCAGCAGCCAAGGTCCAGGGGGAGCGGATAGCAATCAGCCCCAGCATTTT.

The CDR3: CASSQDLWRGNEQFF. CDR3 sequence (DNA): TGCGCCAGCAGCCAAGATCTCTGGCGGGGGAATGAGCAGTTCTTC. The chain combines TRBV4-3 with TRBJ2-1; 7 bases line up with TRBD2. The CDR3 totals 15 residues. Losses at the gene ends were 0 bases for V and 7 bases for J; bases not matched to a gene: 6. CDR1 and CDR2 (germline): LGHNA, YSLEER.

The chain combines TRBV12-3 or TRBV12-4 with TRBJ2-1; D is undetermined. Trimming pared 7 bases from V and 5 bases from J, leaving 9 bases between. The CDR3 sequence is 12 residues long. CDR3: CASTYNNNEQFF. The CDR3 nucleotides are TGTGCCAGCACTTACAACAACAATGAGCAGTTCTTC.